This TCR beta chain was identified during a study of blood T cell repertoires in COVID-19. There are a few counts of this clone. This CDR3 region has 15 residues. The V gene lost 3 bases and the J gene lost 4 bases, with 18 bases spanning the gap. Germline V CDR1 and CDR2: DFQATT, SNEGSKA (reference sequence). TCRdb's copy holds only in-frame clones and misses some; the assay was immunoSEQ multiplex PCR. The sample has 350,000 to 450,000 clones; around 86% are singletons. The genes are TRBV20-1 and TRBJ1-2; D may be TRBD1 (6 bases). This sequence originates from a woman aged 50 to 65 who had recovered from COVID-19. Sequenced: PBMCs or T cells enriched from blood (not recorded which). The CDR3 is CSASRGGSTFYGYTF. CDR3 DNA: TGCAGTGCTAGTAGGGGGGGCAGCACTTTCTATGGCTACACCTTC.